The T cell receptor beta chain described here comes from a study of control samples from healthy donors and cancer patients. The V gene lost 4 bases and the J gene lost 7 bases, with 7 bases spanning the gap. Germline assignment: CDR1 SNHLY and CDR2 FYNNEI. CDR3 length: 11 amino acids. The repertoire was sequenced with immunoSEQ multiplex PCR; TCRdb's copy has only in-frame clones and lacks some. The data hold about 93,000 clones, with about nine tenths observed a single time. This chain uses TRBV2 with TRBJ1-2, with D unresolved. The source of this sequence is a woman between 65 and 79 years old in good health. The sample was blood. CDR3 amino acids: CASSGGGGYTF. CDR3 coding DNA: TGTGCCAGCAGTGGGGGAGGTGGCTACACCTTC.